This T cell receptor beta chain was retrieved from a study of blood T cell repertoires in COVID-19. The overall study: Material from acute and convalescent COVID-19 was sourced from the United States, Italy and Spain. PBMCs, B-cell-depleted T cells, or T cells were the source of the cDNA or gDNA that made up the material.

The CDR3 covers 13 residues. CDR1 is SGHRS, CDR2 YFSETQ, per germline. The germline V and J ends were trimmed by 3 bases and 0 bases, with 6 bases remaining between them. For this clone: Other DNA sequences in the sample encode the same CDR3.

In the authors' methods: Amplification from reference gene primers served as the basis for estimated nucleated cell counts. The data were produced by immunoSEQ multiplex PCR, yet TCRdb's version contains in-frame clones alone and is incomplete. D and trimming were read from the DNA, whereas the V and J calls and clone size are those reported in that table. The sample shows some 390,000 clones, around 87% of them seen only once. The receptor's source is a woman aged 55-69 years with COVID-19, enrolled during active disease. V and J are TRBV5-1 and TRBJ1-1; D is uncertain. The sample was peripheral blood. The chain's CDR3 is CASSSRVNTEAFF. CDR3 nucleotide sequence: TGCGCCAGCAGCTCGAGGGTGAACACTGAAGCTTTCTTT.